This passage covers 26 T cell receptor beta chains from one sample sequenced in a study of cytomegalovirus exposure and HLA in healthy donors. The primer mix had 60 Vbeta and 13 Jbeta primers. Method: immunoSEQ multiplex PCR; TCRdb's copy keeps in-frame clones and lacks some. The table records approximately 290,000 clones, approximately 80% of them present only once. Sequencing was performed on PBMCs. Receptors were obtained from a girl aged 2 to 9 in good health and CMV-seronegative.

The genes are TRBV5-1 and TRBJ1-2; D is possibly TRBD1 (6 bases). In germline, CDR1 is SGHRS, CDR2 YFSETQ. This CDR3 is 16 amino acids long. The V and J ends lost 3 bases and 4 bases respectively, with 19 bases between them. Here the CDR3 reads CASSSESTGTSYGYTF. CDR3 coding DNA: TGCGCCAGCAGCTCGGAATCCACCGGGACATCCTATGGCTACACCTTC. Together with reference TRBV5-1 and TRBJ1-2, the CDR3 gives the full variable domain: KAGVTQTPRYLIKTRGQQVTLSCSPISGHRSVSWYQQTPGQGLQFLFEYFSETQRNKGNFPGRFSGRQFSNSRSEMNVSTLELGDSALYLCASSSESTGTSYGYTFGSGTRLTVV.

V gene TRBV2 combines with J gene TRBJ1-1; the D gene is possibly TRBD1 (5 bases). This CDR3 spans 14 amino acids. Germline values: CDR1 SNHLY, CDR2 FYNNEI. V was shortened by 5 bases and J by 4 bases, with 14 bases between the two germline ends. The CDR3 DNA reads TGTGCCAGCAGTATCTTTCAGGGTCCCACTGAAGCTTTCTTT. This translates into CASSIFQGPTEAFF.

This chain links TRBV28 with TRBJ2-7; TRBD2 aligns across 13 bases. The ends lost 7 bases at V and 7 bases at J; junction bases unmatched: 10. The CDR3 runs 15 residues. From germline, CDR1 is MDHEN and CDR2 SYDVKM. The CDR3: CASTETSGRLGEQYF. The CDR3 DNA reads TGTGCCAGCACCGAGACTAGCGGGAGGTTGGGAGAGCAGTACTTC. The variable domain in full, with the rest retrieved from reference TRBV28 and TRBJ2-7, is DVKVTQSSRYLVKRTGEKVFLECVQDMDHENMFWYRQDPGLGLRLIYFSYDVKMKEKGDIPEGYSVSREKKERFSLILESASTNQTSMYLCASTETSGRLGEQYFGPGTRLTVT.

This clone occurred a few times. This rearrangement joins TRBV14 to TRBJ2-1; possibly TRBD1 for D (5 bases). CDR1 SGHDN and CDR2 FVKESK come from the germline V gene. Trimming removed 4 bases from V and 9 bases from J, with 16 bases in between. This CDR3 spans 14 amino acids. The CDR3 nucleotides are TGTGCCAGCAGCCTCAGGGTCCAATTTAGTGAGCAGTTCTTC. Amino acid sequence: CASSLRVQFSEQFF.

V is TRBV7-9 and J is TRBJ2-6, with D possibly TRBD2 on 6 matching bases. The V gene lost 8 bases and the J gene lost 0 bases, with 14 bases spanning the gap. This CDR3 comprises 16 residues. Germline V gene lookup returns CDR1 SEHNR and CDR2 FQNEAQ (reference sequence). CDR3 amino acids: CASGEAGRSGANVLTF. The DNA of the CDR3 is TGTGCCAGCGGGGAAGCGGGCCGCTCTGGGGCCAACGTCCTGACTTTC.

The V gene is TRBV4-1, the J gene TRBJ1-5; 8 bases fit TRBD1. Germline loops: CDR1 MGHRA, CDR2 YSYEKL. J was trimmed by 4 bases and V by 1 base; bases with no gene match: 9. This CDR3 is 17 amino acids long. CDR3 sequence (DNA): TGCGCCAGCAGCCAAGGGCACCAATGGACAGGGAATCAGCCCCAGCATTTT. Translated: CASSQGHQWTGNQPQHF.

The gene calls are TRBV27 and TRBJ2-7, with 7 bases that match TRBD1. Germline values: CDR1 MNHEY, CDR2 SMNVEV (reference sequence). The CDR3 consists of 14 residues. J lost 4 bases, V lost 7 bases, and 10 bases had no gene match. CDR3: CASMDWDSQYEQYF. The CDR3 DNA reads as TGTGCCAGCATGGACTGGGACAGCCAGTACGAGCAGTACTTC.

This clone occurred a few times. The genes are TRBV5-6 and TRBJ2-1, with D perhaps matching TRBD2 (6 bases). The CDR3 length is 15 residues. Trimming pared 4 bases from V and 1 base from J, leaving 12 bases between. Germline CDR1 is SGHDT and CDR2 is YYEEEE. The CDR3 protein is CASSPPGTSYNEQFF. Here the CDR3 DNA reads TGTGCCAGCAGCCCACCCGGGACTTCCTACAATGAGCAGTTCTTC. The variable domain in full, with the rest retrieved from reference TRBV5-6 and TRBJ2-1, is DAGVTQSPTHLIKTRGQQVTLRCSPKSGHDTVSWYQQALGQGPQFIFQYYEEEERQRGNFPDRFSGHQFPNYSSELNVNALLLGDSALYLCASSPPGTSYNEQFFGPGTRLTVL.

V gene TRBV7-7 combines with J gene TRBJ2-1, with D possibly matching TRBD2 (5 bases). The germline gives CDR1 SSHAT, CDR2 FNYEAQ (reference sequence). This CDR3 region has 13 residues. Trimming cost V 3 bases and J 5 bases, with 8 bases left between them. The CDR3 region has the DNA TGTGCCAGCAGCTTGGACTCAAACAATGAGCAGTTCTTC. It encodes CASSLDSNNEQFF.

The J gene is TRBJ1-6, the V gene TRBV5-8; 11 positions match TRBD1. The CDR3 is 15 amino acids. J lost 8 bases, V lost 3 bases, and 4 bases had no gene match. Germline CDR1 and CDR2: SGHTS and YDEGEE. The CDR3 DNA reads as TGTGCCAGCAGCTGGACAGGGGGCGAGGATTCACCCCTCCACTTT. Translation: CASSWTGGEDSPLHF.

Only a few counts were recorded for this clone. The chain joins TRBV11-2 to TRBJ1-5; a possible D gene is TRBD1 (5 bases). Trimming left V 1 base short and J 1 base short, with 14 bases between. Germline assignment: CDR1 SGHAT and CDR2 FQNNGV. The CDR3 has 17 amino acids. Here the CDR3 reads CASSLGMGRGSNQPQHF. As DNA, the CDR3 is TGTGCCAGCAGCTTAGGAATGGGGCGCGGCAGCAATCAGCCCCAGCATTTT.

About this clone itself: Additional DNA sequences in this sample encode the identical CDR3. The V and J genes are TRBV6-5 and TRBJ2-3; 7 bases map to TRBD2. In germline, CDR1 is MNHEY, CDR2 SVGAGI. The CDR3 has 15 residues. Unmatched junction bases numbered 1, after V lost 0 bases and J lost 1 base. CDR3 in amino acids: CASSYSAGGTDTQYF. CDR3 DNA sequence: TGTGCCAGCAGTTACTCCGCGGGGGGCACAGATACGCAGTATTTT.

The CDR3 here is CATSRTTLGPYGYTF. CDR3 nucleotide sequence: TGTGCCACCAGCAGGACCACCCTGGGGCCTTATGGCTACACCTTC. The rearrangement joins TRBV15 to TRBJ1-2; perhaps TRBD1 as D (5 bases). V was cut by 3 bases and J by 5 bases, with 16 bases left in between. The germline V gene has CDR1 LNHNV and CDR2 YYDKDF (reference sequence). CDR3 size: 15 residues.

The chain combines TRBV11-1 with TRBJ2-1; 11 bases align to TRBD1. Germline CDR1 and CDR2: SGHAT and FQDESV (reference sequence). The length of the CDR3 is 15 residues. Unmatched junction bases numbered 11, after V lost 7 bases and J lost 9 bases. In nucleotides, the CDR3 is TGTGCCAGCACGGACCTGAGAGGACAGGGGGCTGAGCAGTTCTTC. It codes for CASTDLRGQGAEQFF.

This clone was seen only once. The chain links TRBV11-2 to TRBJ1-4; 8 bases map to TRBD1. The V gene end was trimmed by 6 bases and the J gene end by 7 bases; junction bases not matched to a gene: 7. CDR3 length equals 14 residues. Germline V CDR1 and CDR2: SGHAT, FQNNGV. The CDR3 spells CASRRPGGGEKLFF. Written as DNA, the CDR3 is TGTGCCAGCAGACGTCCAGGGGGCGGTGAAAAACTGTTTTTT.

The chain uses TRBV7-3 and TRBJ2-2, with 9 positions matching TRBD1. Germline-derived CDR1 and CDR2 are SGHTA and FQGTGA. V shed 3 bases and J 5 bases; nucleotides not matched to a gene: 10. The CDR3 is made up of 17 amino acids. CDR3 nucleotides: TGTGCCAGCAGCTTCGACGTCAACAGGGGGCGTACCGGGGAGCTGTTTTTT. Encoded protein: CASSFDVNRGRTGELFF.

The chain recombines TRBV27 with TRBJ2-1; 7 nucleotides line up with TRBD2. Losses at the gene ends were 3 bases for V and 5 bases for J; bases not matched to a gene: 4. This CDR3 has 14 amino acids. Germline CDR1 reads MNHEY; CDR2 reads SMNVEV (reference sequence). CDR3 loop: CASSFSLADNEQFF. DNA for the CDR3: TGTGCCAGCAGTTTTTCCCTAGCGGACAATGAGCAGTTCTTC.

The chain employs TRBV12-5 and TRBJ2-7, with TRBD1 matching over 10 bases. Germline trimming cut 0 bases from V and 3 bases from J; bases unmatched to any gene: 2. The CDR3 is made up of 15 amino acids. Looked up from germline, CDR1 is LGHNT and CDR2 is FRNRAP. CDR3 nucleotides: TGTGCTAGTGGTTTGGTCCGGGACAGGGGCTACGAGCAGTACTTC. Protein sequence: CASGLVRDRGYEQYF. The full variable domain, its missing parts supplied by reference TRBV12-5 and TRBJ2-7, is DARVTQTPRHKVTEMGQEVTMRCQPILGHNTVFWYRQTMMQGLELLAYFRNRAPLDDSGMPKDRFSAEMPDATLATLKIQPSEPRDSAVYFCASGLVRDRGYEQYFGPGTRLTVT.

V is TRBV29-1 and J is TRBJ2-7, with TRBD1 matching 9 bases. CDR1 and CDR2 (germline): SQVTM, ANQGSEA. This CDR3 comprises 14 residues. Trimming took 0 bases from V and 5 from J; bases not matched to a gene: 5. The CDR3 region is CSVEEEQGAHEQYF. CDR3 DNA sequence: TGCAGCGTTGAAGAGGAACAGGGGGCCCACGAGCAGTACTTC.

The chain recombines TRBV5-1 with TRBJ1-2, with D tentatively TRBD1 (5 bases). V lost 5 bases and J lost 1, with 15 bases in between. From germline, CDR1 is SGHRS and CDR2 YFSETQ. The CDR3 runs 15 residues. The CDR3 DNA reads TGCGCCAGCAGAACACAGGTTCGGCGTAACTATGGCTACACCTTC. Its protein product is CASRTQVRRNYGYTF.

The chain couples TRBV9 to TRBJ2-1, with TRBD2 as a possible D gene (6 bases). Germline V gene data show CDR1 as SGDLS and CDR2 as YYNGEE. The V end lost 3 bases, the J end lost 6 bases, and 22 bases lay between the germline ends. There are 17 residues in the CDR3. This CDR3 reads CASSGPRGGRVPNEQFF. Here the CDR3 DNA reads TGTGCCAGCAGCGGGCCTCGAGGAGGGAGAGTTCCCAATGAGCAGTTCTTC. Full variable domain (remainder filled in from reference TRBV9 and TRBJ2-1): DSGVTQTPKHLITATGQRVTLRCSPRSGDLSVYWYQQSLDQGLQFLIQYYNGEERAKGNILERFSAQQFPDLHSELNLSSLELGDSALYFCASSGPRGGRVPNEQFFGPGTRLTVL.

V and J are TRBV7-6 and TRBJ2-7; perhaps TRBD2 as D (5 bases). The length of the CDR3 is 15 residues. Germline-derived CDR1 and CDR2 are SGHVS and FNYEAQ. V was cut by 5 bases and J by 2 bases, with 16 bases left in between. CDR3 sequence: CASSPKGTGTYEQYF. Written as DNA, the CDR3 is TGTGCCAGCAGCCCCAAGGGCACGGGAACCTACGAGCAGTACTTC.

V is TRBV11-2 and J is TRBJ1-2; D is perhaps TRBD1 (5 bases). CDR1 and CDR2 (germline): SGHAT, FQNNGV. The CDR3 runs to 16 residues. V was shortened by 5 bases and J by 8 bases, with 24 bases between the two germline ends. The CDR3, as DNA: TGTGCCAGCAGCACCCCCAGGGATACGTTCGGTGGCGGCTACACCTTC. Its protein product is CASSTPRDTFGGGYTF.

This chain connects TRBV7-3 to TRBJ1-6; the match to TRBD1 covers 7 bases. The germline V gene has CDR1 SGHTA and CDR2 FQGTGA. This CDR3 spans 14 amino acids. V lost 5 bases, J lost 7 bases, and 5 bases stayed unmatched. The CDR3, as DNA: TGTGCCAGCAGCAAGACAGGGAACAATTCACCCCTCCACTTT. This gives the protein CASSKTGNNSPLHF.

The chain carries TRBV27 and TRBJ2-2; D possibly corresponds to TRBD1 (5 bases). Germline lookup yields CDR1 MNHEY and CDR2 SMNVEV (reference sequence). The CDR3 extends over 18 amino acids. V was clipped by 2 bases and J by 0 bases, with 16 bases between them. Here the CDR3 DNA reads TGTGCCAGCAGTTTAGGTCCAGTGGGGCTGGCGAACACCGGGGAGCTGTTTTTT. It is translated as CASSLGPVGLANTGELFF.

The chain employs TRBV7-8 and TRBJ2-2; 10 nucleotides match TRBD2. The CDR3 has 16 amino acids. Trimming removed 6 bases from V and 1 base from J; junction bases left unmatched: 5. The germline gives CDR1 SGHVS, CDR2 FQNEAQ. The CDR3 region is CASSPRTSGNTGELFF. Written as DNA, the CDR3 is TGTGCCAGCAGTCCCCGGACTAGCGGGAACACCGGGGAGCTGTTTTTT. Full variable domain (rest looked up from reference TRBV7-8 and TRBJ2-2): GAGVSQSPRYKVAKRGQDVALRCDPISGHVSLFWYQQALGQGPEFLTYFQNEAQLDKSGLPSDRFFAERPEGSVSTLKIQRTQQEDSAVYLCASSPRTSGNTGELFFGEGSRLTVL.